The subject of this entry is one T cell receptor beta chain. As yet, its antigen is unknown. Unique molecular identifiers were incorporated when the TCRbeta library was constructed. One entry per CDR3 protein, called by TCRdb with MiXCR from the PCR reads. The sample lists about 590,000 distinct CDR3 sequences, 10% to 15% occurring once. This entry belongs to a study of T-cell reconstitution after alpha-beta-depleted transplantation in children. Whole-study findings and limits: Fresh T-cell production supplied most of the T-cell counts and diversity seen one year after transplant. There were reportedly several hundred expanded graft clones from which alpha-beta T cells came about two months after transplant.

There are 15 residues in the CDR3. V gave up 3 bases and J gave up 4 bases, with 19 bases separating them. Germline V CDR1 and CDR2: GTSNPN, SVGIG (reference sequence). This chain connects TRBV30 to TRBJ2-7; a weak D match, TRBD1 (5 bases). The specimen comprised PBMCs, mostly from graft donor cells, sampled 360 days after TCRalphabeta/CD19-depleted stem cell transplant. This sequence originates from a male patient younger than 18 who had a stem cell transplant for acute myeloid leukemia, so the T cells may come from the graft donor. The CDR3 loop is CAWRVVGQNLYEQYF. The CDR3 bases are TGTGCCTGGAGGGTAGTGGGGCAAAACCTTTACGAGCAGTACTTC.